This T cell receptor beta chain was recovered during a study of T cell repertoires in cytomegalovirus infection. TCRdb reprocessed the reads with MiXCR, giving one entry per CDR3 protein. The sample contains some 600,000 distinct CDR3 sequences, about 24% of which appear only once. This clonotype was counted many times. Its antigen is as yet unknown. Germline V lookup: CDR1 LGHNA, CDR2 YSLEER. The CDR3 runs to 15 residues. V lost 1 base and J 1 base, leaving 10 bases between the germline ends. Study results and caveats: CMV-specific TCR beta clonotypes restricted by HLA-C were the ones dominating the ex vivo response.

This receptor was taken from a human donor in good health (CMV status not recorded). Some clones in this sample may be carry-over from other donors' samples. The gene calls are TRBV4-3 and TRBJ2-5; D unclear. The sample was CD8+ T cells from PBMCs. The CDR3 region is CASSQARVGQETQYF. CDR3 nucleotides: TGCGCCAGCAGCCAAGCTAGAGTGGGCCAAGAGACCCAGTACTTC.